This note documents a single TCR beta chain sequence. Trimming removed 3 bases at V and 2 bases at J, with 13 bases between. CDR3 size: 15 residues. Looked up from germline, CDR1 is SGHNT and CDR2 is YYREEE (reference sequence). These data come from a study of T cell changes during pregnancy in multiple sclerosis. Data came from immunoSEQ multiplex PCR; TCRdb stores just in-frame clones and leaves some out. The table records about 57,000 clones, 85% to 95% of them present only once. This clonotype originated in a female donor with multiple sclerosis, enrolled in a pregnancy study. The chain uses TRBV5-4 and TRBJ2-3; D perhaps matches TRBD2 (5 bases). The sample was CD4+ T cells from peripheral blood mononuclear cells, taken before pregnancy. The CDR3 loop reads CASSSPGVFTDTQYF. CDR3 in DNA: TGTGCCAGCAGCTCTCCCGGGGTTTTCACAGATACGCAGTATTTT.